A selection of T cell receptor beta chains follows, all from one sample in a study of blood T cell repertoires in COVID-19. Method: immunoSEQ multiplex PCR; TCRdb's copy keeps in-frame clones and lacks some. The sample yields about 290,000 clones, about 85% seen once. Sequencing was done on a sample of peripheral blood. The source is a woman aged 45 to 65 with active or convalescent COVID-19. Both conserved end residues are part of each CDR3. D genes are given only for firm matches. Clone size, where shown, is once, few, many, or a class for clones that have expanded.

d_call,v_call,cdr3_length,j_call,clone_size,cdr3_nt,cdr3_aa
TRBD1,TRBV5-1,14,TRBJ2-7,.,TGCGCCAGCAGTCCCGGGACAGCGAACTACGAGCAGTACTTC,CASSPGTANYEQYF
.,TRBV6-6,13,TRBJ2-7,.,TGTGCCAGCAGTTACTCCTCCAGTTTCGAGCAGTACTTC,CASSYSSSFEQYF
.,TRBV7-6,17,TRBJ1-4,.,TGTGCCAGCAGCTTACGACAGCCAGTAACGCGCGATGAAAAACTGTTTTTT,CASSLRQPVTRDEKLFF
.,TRBV25-1,17,TRBJ2-6,.,TGTGCCAGCAGTGGGGGTATCAGGGTGGCCGGGGCCAACGTCCTGACTTTC,CASSGGIRVAGANVLTF
TRBD2,TRBV4-1,16,TRBJ2-1,.,TGCGCCAGCAGCCACGTACTAGCGGGCAAGTACAATGAGCAGTTCTTC,CASSHVLAGKYNEQFF
.,TRBV5-4,14,TRBJ2-7,once,TGTGCCAGCAGCTTGGGACGACAGACCTACGAGCAGTACTTC,CASSLGRQTYEQYF
TRBD1,TRBV18,15,TRBJ2-1,.,TGTGCCAGCTCACCCGGGACAGGGGGCTTTAATGAGCAGTTCTTC,CASSPGTGGFNEQFF
.,TRBV28,12,TRBJ2-7,.,TGTGCCAGCAGTTTATGGACGGGGGAGCAGTACTTC,CASSLWTGEQYF
TRBD2,TRBV7-2,18,TRBJ2-1,.,TGTGCCAGCAGCTACCCGACTAGCGGGAGGGTAGTCGACAATGAGCAGTTCTTC,CASSYPTSGRVVDNEQFF
.,TRBV4-1,13,TRBJ1-1,.,TGCGCCAGCAGCCAAGATAGAGGGTATAAAGCTTTCTTT,CASSQDRGYKAFF
.,TRBV2,15,TRBJ2-2,.,TGTGCCAGCAACCCGGACAGTTCGAACACCGGGGAGCTGTTTTTT,CASNPDSSNTGELFF
.,TRBV7-9,15,TRBJ1-4,.,TGTGCCAGCAGCTTAGGGGCCGGAACTAATGAAAAACTGTTTTTT,CASSLGAGTNEKLFF
TRBD2,TRBV9,14,TRBJ2-1,once,TGTGCCAGCAGCACACTAGCGGCGTACAATGAGCAGTTCTTC,CASSTLAAYNEQFF
.,TRBV12-3/TRBV12-4,13,TRBJ1-2,.,TGTGCCAGCAGTAGCGACAGGTTCTGGGGCTACACCTTC,CASSSDRFWGYTF
.,TRBV6-1,11,TRBJ1-2,few,TGTGCCAGCAGTGACGGCACAGTGTACACCTTC,CASSDGTVYTF